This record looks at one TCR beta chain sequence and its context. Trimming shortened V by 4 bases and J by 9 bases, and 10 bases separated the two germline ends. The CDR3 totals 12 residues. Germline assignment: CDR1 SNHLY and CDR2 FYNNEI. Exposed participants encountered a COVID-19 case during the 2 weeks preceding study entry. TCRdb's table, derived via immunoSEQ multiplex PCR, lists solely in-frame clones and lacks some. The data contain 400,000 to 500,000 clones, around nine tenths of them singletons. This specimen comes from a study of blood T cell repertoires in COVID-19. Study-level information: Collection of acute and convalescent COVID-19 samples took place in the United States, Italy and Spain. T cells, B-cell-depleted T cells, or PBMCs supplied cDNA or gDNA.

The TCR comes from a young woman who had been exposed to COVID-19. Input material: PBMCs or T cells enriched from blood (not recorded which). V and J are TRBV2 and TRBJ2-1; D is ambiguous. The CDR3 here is CASSVVSREQFF. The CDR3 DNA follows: TGTGCCAGCAGTGTAGTATCGCGTGAGCAGTTCTTC.